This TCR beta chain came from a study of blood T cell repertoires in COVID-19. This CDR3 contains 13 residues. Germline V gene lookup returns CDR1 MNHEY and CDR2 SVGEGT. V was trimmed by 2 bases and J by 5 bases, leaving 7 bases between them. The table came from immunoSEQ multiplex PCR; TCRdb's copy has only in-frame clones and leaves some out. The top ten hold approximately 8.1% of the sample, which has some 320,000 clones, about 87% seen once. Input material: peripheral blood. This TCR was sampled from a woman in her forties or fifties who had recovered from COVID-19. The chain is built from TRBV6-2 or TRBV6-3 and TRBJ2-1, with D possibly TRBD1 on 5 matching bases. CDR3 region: CASSYGANNEQFF. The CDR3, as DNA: TGTGCCAGCAGTTACGGGGCCAACAATGAGCAGTTCTTC.